This T cell receptor (beta chain) was identified during a study of molecular identifiers for immune sequencing clone quantification. Study at large: Replicates split RNA from around 20,000 or 100,000 naive CD8 cells five ways, and the researchers sequenced four portions. Study outcomes and limitations: Reports indicate spiked Jurkat TCR RNA from one cell could be found among some 980,000 naive cells.

Turning to this clonotype: What it binds is not known.

Naive CD8 library inputs spanned roughly 20,000 to 1,100,000 sorted cells and 10%, 30% or 50% RNA. CD8+CD4-CCR7+CD45RA+ cells were sorted as naive CD8 T cells. The CDR3 has 16 amino acids. Unmatched junction bases numbered 7, after V lost 0 bases and J lost 6 bases. Germline CDR1 reads SGHAT; CDR2 reads FQNNGV. TCRdb fed the PCR reads into MiXCR, producing one record per CDR3 protein. The repertoire holds about 100,000 distinct CDR3 sequences, with roughly 38% as singletons. This receptor was identified in a human donor in good health. Some libraries in this study had Jurkat cell RNA spiked in. This chain links TRBV11-2 with TRBJ2-1; 8 nucleotides agree with TRBD2. Material for sequencing was naive CD8+ T cells from blood, with Jurkat cell RNA spiked in. The subset was: FACS-sorted CD8+CD4-CCR7+CD45RA+ naive T cells. In DNA form, the CDR3 reads TGTGCCAGCAGCTTAGATTCCAAGCGGGAGTTCAATGAGCAGTTCTTC. Protein product: CASSLDSKREFNEQFF.